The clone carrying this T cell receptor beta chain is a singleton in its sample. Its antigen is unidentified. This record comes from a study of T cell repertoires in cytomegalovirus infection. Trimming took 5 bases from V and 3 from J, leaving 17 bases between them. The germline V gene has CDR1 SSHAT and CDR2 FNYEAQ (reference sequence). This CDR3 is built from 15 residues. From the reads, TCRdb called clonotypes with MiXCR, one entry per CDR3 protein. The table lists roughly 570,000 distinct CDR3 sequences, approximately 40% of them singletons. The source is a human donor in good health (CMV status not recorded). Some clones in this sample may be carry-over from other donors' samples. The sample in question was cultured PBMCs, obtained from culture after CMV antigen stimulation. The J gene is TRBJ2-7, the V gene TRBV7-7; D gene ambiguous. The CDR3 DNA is TGTGCCAGCAGCCGCTCGCCTGGGCCGGACTACGAGCAGTACTTC. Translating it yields CASSRSPGPDYEQYF.